The entry that follows covers one T cell receptor beta chain sequence. The CDR3 consists of 14 residues. The ends lost 4 bases at V and 4 bases at J; junction bases unmatched: 2. From germline, CDR1 is MDHEN and CDR2 SYDVKM. Repertoires were generated with immunoSEQ multiplex PCR, while TCRdb's copy carries only in-frame clones and drops some. Of 45,000 to 65,000 clones in the sample, 94% were seen once. This sample was taken from a study of technical replicates of blood from several donors. The origin of this receptor is a human donor in good health. Sequencing used T cells isolated from PBMCs. The chain joins TRBV28 to TRBJ2-7; TRBD1 matches at 12 bases. The CDR3 here is CASSSGQGAYEQYF. The DNA of the CDR3 is TGTGCCAGCAGTTCGGGACAGGGGGCTTACGAGCAGTACTTC.